The 12 T cell receptor beta chains below were found in one sample sequenced in a study of CD8 T cells in ankylosing spondylitis. Using its own MiXCR run on the 5' RACE reads, TCRdb lists one record per CDR3 protein. This sample has 20,000 to 25,000 distinct CDR3 sequences, with 13% found just once. Specimen: blood. The source is a male donor with ankylosing spondylitis or in good health (not recorded which).

Remarks on this clonotype: Germline and junction disagree at one end, which may indicate a read error. J is TRBJ2-2 and V is TRBV28; a possible D gene is TRBD2 (5 bases). The CDR3 is 15 residues long. Germline lookup yields CDR1 MDHEN and CDR2 SYDVKM. This chain's CDR3 is CANSFSSLNTGELFF. The CDR3 DNA reads TGTGCCAACAGTTTCTCTAGCCTGAACACCGGGGAGCTGTTTTTT.

This clonotype was detected ten times or more. The rearrangement links TRBV7-2 to TRBJ1-1, with 9 bases fitting TRBD1. Germline CDR1 and CDR2: SGHTA and FQGNSA. The CDR3 length is 17 residues. Losses at the gene ends were 5 bases for V and 4 bases for J; bases not matched to a gene: 14. This chain's CDR3 is CASSPPGQGYWGTEAFF. DNA for the CDR3: TGTGCCAGCAGCCCGCCAGGACAGGGGTACTGGGGCACTGAAGCTTTCTTT.

This clonotype was picked up many times. V usage is TRBV20-1 and J usage is TRBJ2-1, with 10 bases matching TRBD2. Germline trimming cut 6 bases from V and 4 bases from J; bases unmatched to any gene: 6. Germline CDR1 is DFQATT and CDR2 is SNEGSKA (reference sequence). The CDR3 is 14 residues long. The CDR3 DNA sequence: TGCAGTGCCATTTGGACTAGCGGATACAATGAGCAGTTCTTC. It specifies CSAIWTSGYNEQFF.

Ten or more counts support this clonotype. This chain connects TRBV20-1 to TRBJ2-2; 11 bases agree with TRBD2. The CDR3 runs 16 residues. V trimming: 1 base; J trimming: 3 bases; junction bases outside the gene matches: 4. Germline loops: CDR1 DFQATT, CDR2 SNEGSKA (reference sequence). CDR3 nucleotide sequence: TGCAGTGCTAGAGTTTTAGCGGGGGGGGACACCGGGGAGCTGTTTTTT. This translates into CSARVLAGGDTGELFF.

The V gene is TRBV29-1, the J gene TRBJ2-3; tentative D call: TRBD1 (5 bases). Per germline, CDR1 SQVTM and CDR2 ANQGSEA. The CDR3 is made up of 13 amino acids. Trimming left V 3 bases short and J 2 bases short, with 9 bases between. CDR3 in DNA: TGCAGCGTTGACGGCAGGGCCACAGATACGCAGTATTTT. This gives the protein CSVDGRATDTQYF.

This clonotype was counted ten times or more. The chain recombines TRBV27 with TRBJ2-7, with 12 nucleotides matching TRBD2. Germline loops: CDR1 MNHEY, CDR2 SMNVEV (reference sequence). The CDR3 spans 15 residues. J gave up 7 bases and V 5 bases, and 9 bases lay outside the gene matches. CDR3: CASSQRLAGVLEQYF. CDR3 in DNA: TGTGCCAGCAGTCAACGACTAGCGGGAGTGTTGGAGCAGTACTTC.

Only a few counts were recorded for this clonotype. CDR3 nucleotides: TGTGCCAGCAGCTTACTATCCAAAAGTGAAGCTTTCTTT. Translation gives CASSLLSKSEAFF. The V call is TRBV7-3, the J call TRBJ1-1; D remains ambiguous. The V gene's germline CDR1 is SGHTA and CDR2 FQGTGA. Trimming stripped 2 bases from V and 7 bases from J, with 11 bases between. The CDR3 is 13 amino acids. The entire variable domain, with the rest obtained from reference TRBV7-3 and TRBJ1-1, is as follows: GAGVSQTPSNKVTEKGKYVELRCDPISGHTALYWYRQSLGQGPEFLIYFQGTGAADDSGLPNDRFFAVRPEGSVSTLKIQRTERGDSAVYLCASSLLSKSEAFFGQGTRLTVV.

The chain couples TRBV29-1 to TRBJ1-1; perhaps TRBD1 as D (6 bases). The V end lost 3 bases, the J end lost 4 bases, and 15 bases lay between the germline ends. Germline CDR1 reads SQVTM; CDR2 reads ANQGSEA. The CDR3 spans 14 residues. The CDR3 DNA follows: TGCAGCGTTGATTTCGGGGGCAGGGGCACTGAAGCTTTCTTT. Translation: CSVDFGGRGTEAFF.

This clonotype was seen at least ten times. This chain joins TRBV11-2 and TRBJ2-3, with D tentatively TRBD2 (6 bases). The CDR3 is 15 amino acids. Germline CDR1 reads SGHAT; CDR2 reads FQNNGV. V was clipped by 5 bases and J by 0 bases, with 12 bases between them. CDR3 DNA: TGTGCCAGCAGCGGCTATAGCGGCAGCACAGATACGCAGTATTTT. Translation gives CASSGYSGSTDTQYF.

This clonotype showed up many times. The CDR3 DNA is TGTGCCTGGGGATCGAACACCGGGGAGCTGTTTTTT. Amino acids: CAWGSNTGELFF. The chain joins TRBV30 to TRBJ2-2; D call uncertain. Per germline, CDR1 GTSNPN and CDR2 SVGIG (reference sequence). This CDR3 comprises 12 residues. The V end was cut by 5 bases, the J end by 0 bases, with 4 bases between.

This clonotype was recorded a few times. The chain links TRBV4-1 to TRBJ2-2; TRBD2 matches 9 bases. V lost 4 bases, J lost 4 bases, and 7 bases stayed unmatched. Germline assignment: CDR1 MGHRA and CDR2 YSYEKL. CDR3 length equals 16 residues. The CDR3 loop is CASSPTAGGGTGELFF. The CDR3 DNA is TGCGCCAGCAGCCCTACGGCGGGAGGGGGCACCGGGGAGCTGTTTTTT.

V gene TRBV5-5 combines with J gene TRBJ2-2, with 11 bases fitting TRBD1. The V gene's germline CDR1 is SGHKS and CDR2 YYEKEE (reference sequence). V lost 3 bases, J lost 4 bases, and 5 bases stayed unmatched. The CDR3 has 16 amino acids. DNA for the CDR3: TGTGCCAGCAGCTCGCCAGGGACAGGGGGCACCGGGGAGCTGTTTTTT. As protein: CASSSPGTGGTGELFF.